This entry is about one TCR beta chain. Its binding antigen is unknown. The input lacks base qualities; no much larger clone sits a single base away. Donors formed part of the validation cohort, which comprised fewer than 150 subjects and was distinct from the first cohort of over 500 subjects. Ends trimmed: V by 6 bases, J by 4 bases; bases unmatched to a gene: 3. There are 15 amino acids in the CDR3, from cysteine to phenylalanine inclusive. Just CDR3 DNA is preserved here, 45 bases in frame from base 1. The germline V gene gives CDR1 as SGHVS and CDR2 as FQNEAQ. The library came from the immunoSEQ multiplex PCR assay. Per the source publication's procedure: A statistical classification framework was developed to diagnose cytomegalovirus status using the catalog of TCR beta chain sequences. TCRdb mirrors the immuneACCESS table, restricted to in-frame sequences. Some clones are absent from its copies; in checked studies, under half trace to an unresolved V gene, and the reason for the others is unknown. For V, J and clone size, that table is used; D and trimming come from the DNA. Here the sample has some 320,000 clones; 87% occur a single time. Approximately 1.2% of the sample comes from the top ten.

This sample is part of a study of cytomegalovirus exposure and HLA in healthy donors (TCRdb year 2017). The study in broad terms: A later analysis indicated that the roughly 120 validation repertoires were generated on the platform also employed for the roughly 650 repertoires of the first cohort. The study aimed to test whether cataloging public T cell receptors could reveal signatures of past pathogen exposure. In addition to the first cohort of roughly 700 subjects, a separate validation cohort of 100 to 150 different subjects was used. The study combined high-throughput TCR immunosequencing, statistical association of individual TCRs with disease status, and machine learning to predict cytomegalovirus infection status. General study outcomes and caveats: The authors suggested that the approach could potentially be extended to other disease states and immunological phenotypes. The study listed approximately 150 TCR beta chains as associated with cytomegalovirus. The classifier was reported to diagnose cytomegalovirus status with high specificity and sensitivity in both the original cohort and the validation cohort. Of the cluster scores, roughly 93% were above 0 in a later analysis, which found that TCRs clustered in the first cohort also tended to co-occur in the roughly 130 validation repertoires. Most TCR sequences were observed very rarely across donors, whereas some public TCRs were present in many individuals. A later analysis had no HLA typing for the validation cohort, so co-occurrence there was scored across all 130 or so repertoires. In vitro tests confirmed that three of the cytomegalovirus-associated TCR beta chains recognize cytomegalovirus antigens.

Sample: PBMCs. The sequence is built from TRBV7-8 and TRBJ2-1; the junction holds 13 bases that match TRBD2. The receptor was derived from a woman under 40 in good health and CMV-seropositive. The bases are TGTGCCAGCAGGTCACTAGCGGGAGGGTACAATGAGCAGTTCTTC. This sequence encodes CASRSLAGGYNEQFF.